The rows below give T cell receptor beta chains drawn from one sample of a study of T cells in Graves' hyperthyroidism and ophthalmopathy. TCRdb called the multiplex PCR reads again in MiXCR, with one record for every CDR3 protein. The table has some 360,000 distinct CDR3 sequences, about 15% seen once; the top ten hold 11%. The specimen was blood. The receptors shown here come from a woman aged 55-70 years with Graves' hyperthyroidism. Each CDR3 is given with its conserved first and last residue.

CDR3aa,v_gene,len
CAWMRTGGAFRPDTQYF,TRBV30,17
CSASEAGGSNQPQHF,TRBV20-1,15
CASSLDGGEQFF,TRBV11-2,12
CAYTGGLDQPQHF,TRBV30,13
CASSLGPGYEQYF,TRBV11-2,13
CASSTLAGTDTQYF,TRBV5-8,14
CASSHYGVNQPQHF,TRBV3-1,14
CASSESRGGGYEQYF,TRBV2,15
CASSWTEETQYF,TRBV18,12
CASRTEWGTDTQYF,TRBV2,14
CASSLDPIRSGNTIYF,TRBV5-1,16
CASSLPEAGTDTQYF,TRBV7-3,15
CATSRDEEYNEQFF,TRBV15,14
CASSRTADEQYF,TRBV7-9,12
CASGPGTGAITDTQYF,TRBV2,16
CASSPPVLTSGNTIYF,TRBV18,16
CASSYSGKREQFF,TRBV6-2/TRBV6-3,13
CASSPQEDRIYEQYF,TRBV4-1,15
CASSLAGTSGIRAQYF,TRBV5-1,16
CASSPSAGNEQFF,TRBV27,13
CASRAGGLSGNTIYF,TRBV2,15
CSARGTDGNTIYF,TRBV20-1,13
CASSRGTGYTEAFF,TRBV19,14
CASSPGLAGSPINTGELFF,TRBV3-1,19
CASSRSYEQYF,TRBV3-1,11
CASSLGGETEAFF,TRBV7-8,13
CASSQRLAGVPDTQYF,TRBV12-3/TRBV12-4,16
CASSLSIIGNTIYF,TRBV11-2,14
CASSMEIAGELFF,TRBV19,13
CASSLGLAGAVNTGELFF,TRBV5-8,18
CASSLDRHYGYTF,TRBV12-3/TRBV12-4,13
CASSRSGRFWETQYF,TRBV7-9,15
CASSLSARNTEAFF,TRBV7-9,14
CASIPVRTGGYEQYF,TRBV6-2/TRBV6-3,15
CASSFAGQSTDTQYF,TRBV7-9,15
CASSQDRGLGSETQYF,TRBV4-2,16
CASIRDSGANVLTF,TRBV2,14
CASSDRAPEIAKNIQYF,TRBV10-1,17
CASSPDWGNEQYF,TRBV6-1,13
CAWSGAGVRETQYF,TRBV30,14
CASSSLFGANVLTF,TRBV13,14
CASSSPTGGTNEKLFF,TRBV7-2,16
CASGLASYEQYF,TRBV28,12
CSASDRTGSRSTEAFF,TRBV20-1,16
CASLWMGGYTF,TRBV19,11
CSADFPGANVLTF,TRBV20-1,13
CASSTRTGGRGAFF,TRBV6-1,14
CAWNKGTASYEQYF,TRBV30,14
CASGYLVGGYTEAFF,TRBV12-5,15
CASSPDSGQVYGYTF,TRBV18,15
CASSLGAGGSNQPQHF,TRBV7-8,16
CASSETAYEQYF,TRBV6-1,12